The 20 T cell receptor beta chains reported below all come from one sample, sequenced in a study of graft-versus-host responses after intestinal transplantation. Libraries were prepared by immunoSEQ multiplex PCR; TCRdb keeps only in-frame clonotypes and omits some of them. Of about 130,000 clones listed, more than 80% were seen once; the top ten hold approximately 0.17%. These TCRs' antigens remain unknown. Sequenced material: unstimulated CD4+ T cells sorted from spleen or lymph node cells, taken before intestinal transplant. The receptors originated from a human donor who received an intestinal transplant.

V gene TRBV19 combines with J gene TRBJ2-2, with TRBD1 matching 9 bases. Germline V gives CDR1 LNHDA, CDR2 SQIVND (reference sequence). The junction had 10 bases not matched to a gene; V was cut back by 3 bases and J by 5 bases. CDR3 length: 17 amino acids. In nucleotides, the CDR3 is TGTGCCAGTAGTATCCTTACAGGGGGCGTTGCTACCGGGGAGCTGTTTTTT. It translates to CASSILTGGVATGELFF.

The J gene is TRBJ1-2, the V gene TRBV10-3; maybe TRBD1 (5 bases). CDR3 length: 15 amino acids. Looked up from germline, CDR1 is ENHRY and CDR2 is SYGVKD. The V and J ends lost 0 bases and 5 bases respectively, with 13 bases between them. The chain's CDR3 is CAISESISTAYGYTF. Written as DNA, the CDR3 is TGTGCCATCAGTGAGTCTATATCGACAGCATATGGCTACACCTTC.

This rearrangement joins TRBV7-9 to TRBJ2-6; D might be TRBD2 (5 bases). V lost 5 bases, J lost 0 bases, and 11 bases lay in between. The CDR3 spans 16 residues. Germline V CDR1 and CDR2: SEHNR, FQNEAQ (reference sequence). The CDR3 DNA reads TGTGCCAGCAGCCCCTCCGGGGTCTCTGGGGCCAACGTCCTGACTTTC. This gives the protein CASSPSGVSGANVLTF.

The chain couples TRBV21-1 to TRBJ2-5; the table's D call, TRBD2, was not checked against the DNA. TRBV21-1 has pseudogene status. CDR3 length: 16 amino acids. The CDR3 sequence: CASRSVKRGVQETQYF. CDR3 bases: TGTGCCAGCAGGTCAGTCAAGCGGGGGGTACAAGAGACCCAGTACTTC.

The chain employs TRBV9 and TRBJ2-3; D perhaps matches TRBD1 (6 bases). The V end lost 3 bases, the J end lost 7 bases, and 12 bases lay between the germline ends. Per the germline V gene, CDR1 is SGDLS and CDR2 is YYNGEE. The CDR3 extends over 13 amino acids. CDR3 residues: CASSAQTGNTQYF. In DNA form, the CDR3 reads TGTGCCAGCAGCGCCCAAACAGGGAATACGCAGTATTTT.

The chain has TRBV5-1 and TRBJ2-3; 12 bases align to TRBD2. V was pared by 4 bases and J by 3 bases, with 6 bases of the junction left unmatched. Germline V CDR1 and CDR2: SGHRS, YFSETQ. The CDR3 runs 16 residues. CDR3 sequence: CASSDGLAGTTDTQYF. Here the CDR3 DNA reads TGCGCCAGCAGCGATGGACTAGCGGGGACAACAGATACGCAGTATTTT. The full variable domain, in which reference TRBV5-1 and TRBJ2-3 provide the parts outside the CDR3, is KAGVTQTPRYLIKTRGQQVTLSCSPISGHRSVSWYQQTPGQGLQFLFEYFSETQRNKGNFPGRFSGRQFSNSRSEMNVSTLELGDSALYLCASSDGLAGTTDTQYFGPGTRLTVL.

The gene calls are TRBV30 and TRBJ1-2; no clear D. The germline V gene has CDR1 GTSNPN and CDR2 SVGIG (reference sequence). V lost 0 bases, J lost 5 bases, and 19 bases lay in between. This CDR3 is built from 16 residues. CDR3 coding DNA: TGTGCCTGGAGTGTAGGGTCGGTAGGACCTCCTTATGGCTACACCTTC. It specifies CAWSVGSVGPPYGYTF.

The V gene is TRBV10-1, the J gene TRBJ2-5, with D hard to call. The DNA end favors TRBJ2-7, so the J call may be wrong. Germline lookup yields CDR1 WNHNN and CDR2 SYGVQD (reference sequence). This CDR3 is 14 amino acids long. The CDR3 sequence is CASSESMRSYEQYF. CDR3 DNA: TGCGCCAGCAGTGAGTCGATGCGTAGCTACGAGCAGTACTTC.

The chain has TRBV6-1 and TRBJ1-4; a possible D gene is TRBD1 (5 bases). V lost 6 bases and J 4 bases, leaving 9 bases between the germline ends. Germline V lookup: CDR1 MNHNS, CDR2 SASEGT. The CDR3 has 13 residues. CDR3 amino acids: CASRTAGNEKLFF. In nucleotides, the CDR3 is TGTGCCAGCAGGACAGCTGGTAATGAAAAACTGTTTTTT.

The genes are TRBV27 and TRBJ1-2; D perhaps matches TRBD1 (6 bases). This CDR3 spans 14 amino acids. V lost 0 bases, J lost 5 bases, and 10 bases lay in between. CDR1 MNHEY and CDR2 SMNVEV come from the germline V gene (reference sequence). The CDR3 DNA sequence: TGTGCCAGCAGTTTATCGGGACATTTGTATGGCTACACCTTC. Its translation is CASSLSGHLYGYTF.

This sequence joins TRBV7-7 and TRBJ2-2; D possibly uses TRBD1 or TRBD2 (6 bases each). This CDR3 spans 16 amino acids. Germline V gene sequence: CDR1 SSHAT, CDR2 FNYEAQ (reference sequence). Trimming removed 5 bases at V and 8 bases at J, with 21 bases between. The CDR3 coding sequence is TGTGCCAGCAGCCAAAATACGGGGGCCCGTGAGGGGGAGCTGTTTTTT. Amino acid sequence: CASSQNTGAREGELFF.

The J gene is TRBJ1-1, the V gene TRBV10-3, with D maybe TRBD1 (5 bases). CDR1 is ENHRY, CDR2 SYGVKD, per germline. Trimming took 2 bases from V and 4 from J, leaving 8 bases between them. The CDR3 extends over 13 amino acids. The DNA of the CDR3 is TGTGCCATCAGTGAGCCGGGGGGCACTGAAGCTTTCTTT. Translated, it gives CAISEPGGTEAFF.

The CDR3 DNA sequence: TGTGCCAGCAGCTTACACCCTCCTAATGAAAAACTGTTTTTT. Amino acid sequence: CASSLHPPNEKLFF. The J gene is TRBJ1-4, the V gene TRBV11-2; D call uncertain. V was cut by 2 bases and J by 3 bases, with 7 bases left in between. Germline CDR1 SGHAT, CDR2 FQNNGV. This CDR3 region has 14 residues.

This clone was seen only once. This rearrangement joins TRBV9 to TRBJ1-1; D might be TRBD1 (6 bases). CDR1 SGDLS and CDR2 YYNGEE come from the germline V gene. The CDR3 runs to 13 residues. V was clipped by 3 bases and J by 5 bases, with 11 bases between them. This CDR3 reads CASSGQEGTEAFF. The CDR3 DNA is TGTGCCAGCAGCGGACAGGAAGGTACTGAAGCTTTCTTT.

The CDR3 loop is CASSYSTGYGYTF. Written as DNA, the CDR3 is TGTGCCAGCAGTTACTCGACCGGCTATGGCTACACCTTC. The chain employs TRBV6-5 and TRBJ1-2, with no clear D. Germline values: CDR1 MNHEY, CDR2 SVGAGI. The CDR3 extends over 13 amino acids. Trimming pared 0 bases from V and 4 bases from J, leaving 6 bases between.

V and J are TRBV5-6 and TRBJ2-3; D gene uncertain. The germline V gene encodes CDR1 SGHDT and CDR2 YYEEEE. Between the trimmed V and J ends, which lost 0 bases and 3 bases, there was a span of 14 bases. This CDR3 contains 16 residues. The CDR3 bases are TGTGCCAGCAGCTTGGTTGTGTTAATGGGAACAGATACGCAGTATTTT. It yields the protein CASSLVVLMGTDTQYF.

The chain joins TRBV5-8 to TRBJ2-3; no clear D gene. Germline-derived CDR1 and CDR2 are SGHTS and YDEGEE. The CDR3 totals 14 residues. V lost 1 base to trimming and J lost 1 base, with 7 bases between them. This chain's CDR3 is CASSLTRGTDTQYF. CDR3 DNA: TGTGCCAGCAGCTTGACTCGCGGCACAGATACGCAGTATTTT.

V gene TRBV7-8 combines with J gene TRBJ2-2; D gene ambiguous. The germline V gene has CDR1 SGHVS and CDR2 FQNEAQ. V was clipped by 2 bases and J by 4 bases, with 8 bases between them. The CDR3 loop spans 14 amino acids. The CDR3 sequence: CASSLNLVTGELFF. CDR3 DNA: TGTGCCAGCAGCTTAAACCTAGTCACCGGGGAGCTGTTTTTT.

This chain links TRBV27 with TRBJ1-5; 8 bases agree with TRBD1. J was trimmed by 4 bases and V by 8 bases; bases with no gene match: 4. Germline CDR1 is MNHEY and CDR2 is SMNVEV (reference sequence). The length of the CDR3 is 13 residues. This CDR3 is CASRTGTNQPQHF. The CDR3 nucleotides are TGTGCCAGCCGGACAGGGACTAATCAGCCCCAGCATTTT.

The chain carries TRBV7-9 and TRBJ1-5; no clear D gene. Per the germline V gene, CDR1 is SEHNR and CDR2 is FQNEAQ (reference sequence). The length of the CDR3 is 14 residues. Deletions cut 6 bases from V and 2 bases from J, with 11 bases between. The CDR3 DNA reads TGTGCCAGCAGTCCCGGGAGGGGCAATCAGCCCCAGCATTTT. Protein product: CASSPGRGNQPQHF.